The 10 T cell receptor beta chains below were found in one sample sequenced in a study of vaccination and CD4 T cells after COVID-19. Treatment: roughly ten-day PBMC culture with coronavirus spike peptide pools or control peptides (ViraFEST assay). An Oncomine TCR Beta short-read assay was used to sequence the DNA from cultured CD4+ T cells. TCRdb redid the calling of the PCR reads with MiXCR, one entry per CDR3 protein. The sample has about 21,000 distinct CDR3 sequences, around 40% seen once. Antigens for these TCRs are unknown. The input for sequencing was CD4+ T cells from blood, cultured in vitro, taken before SARS-CoV-2 vaccination. Receptors were obtained from a human donor who had recovered from COVID-19.

V and J are TRBV27 and TRBJ2-7; 7 nucleotides align to TRBD1. This CDR3 region has 15 residues. Looked up from germline, CDR1 is MNHEY and CDR2 is SMNVEV (reference sequence). V was clipped by 5 bases and J by 2 bases; unmatched bases: 9. The CDR3 is CASSLRGQLTYEQYF. CDR3 nucleotides: TGTGCCAGCAGTCTAAGGGGACAGCTGACCTACGAGCAGTACTTC.

The V call is TRBV12-3 or TRBV12-4, the J call TRBJ2-3; D perhaps matches TRBD2 (7 bases). The CDR3 is 15 residues long. Trimming stripped 5 bases from V and 5 bases from J, with 17 bases between. Written as DNA, the CDR3 is TGTGCCAGCAGTACCGATAACAGGGAGGGAGATACGCAGTATTTT. Translating it yields CASSTDNREGDTQYF.

There are a few counts of this clonotype. This sequence joins TRBV20-1 and TRBJ2-5, with D perhaps matching TRBD2 (6 bases). This CDR3 region has 11 residues. Germline V CDR1 and CDR2: DFQATT, SNEGSKA (reference sequence). CDR3: CSRESQETQYF. In DNA form, the CDR3 reads TGCAGCCGGGAGTCCCAAGAGACCCAGTACTTC.

Comments on this clonotype: The junction and the germline gene differ at one end; a read error may be behind it. The gene calls are TRBV5-6 and TRBJ1-2, with D perhaps TRBD1 (5 bases). The CDR3 consists of 15 residues. Germline assignment: CDR1 SGHDT and CDR2 YYEEEE. CDR3 sequence reads: CASNLEARGGYGYTF. The CDR3 bases are TGTGCCAGCAACTTGGAGGCTCGGGGCGGCTATGGCTACACCTTC.

This clonotype has more than one count but fewer than ten. The rearrangement links TRBV6-5 to TRBJ1-1; D not resolved. V shed 3 bases and J shed 7 bases, with 21 bases lying between them. This CDR3 contains 16 residues. Germline V gene sequence: CDR1 MNHEY, CDR2 SVGAGI. The CDR3 sequence is CASSYLFPGGPHEAFF. The CDR3 coding sequence is TGTGCCAGCAGTTATCTTTTTCCAGGCGGCCCCCATGAAGCTTTCTTT.

This clonotype has only a few counts. CDR3 sequence reads: CASSLGPTTAPLHF. CDR3 sequence (DNA): TGTGCCAGCAGTCTGGGACCGACTACGGCGCCCCTCCACTTT. The chain links TRBV11-3 to TRBJ1-6; TRBD1 is a possible D gene (5 bases). CDR3 length: 14 residues. CDR1 and CDR2 (germline): SGHNT, YENEEA. The V gene lost 6 bases and the J gene lost 13 bases, with 19 bases spanning the gap.

The table lists this clonotype with a few counts. The V gene is TRBV6-2 or TRBV6-3, the J gene TRBJ2-1; 7 positions agree with TRBD1. V lost 6 bases to trimming and J lost 0 bases; unmatched junction nucleotides: 2. In germline, CDR1 is MNHEY, CDR2 SVGEGT. The length of the CDR3 is 14 residues. CDR3 nucleotides: TGTGCCAGCAGGGGACAGAGCTCCTACAATGAGCAGTTCTTC. Translated, it gives CASRGQSSYNEQFF.

CDR3 residues: CASSKGAQENTEAFF. CDR3 bases: TGTGCCAGCAGCAAAGGCGCCCAGGAGAACACTGAAGCTTTCTTT. The chain links TRBV21-1 to TRBJ1-1; the tabulated D call, TRBD1, remains unverified against the DNA. TRBV21-1 is labeled a pseudogene. CDR3 length equals 15 residues.

This clonotype was detected a few times. The chain employs TRBV27 and TRBJ2-7; maybe TRBD2 (5 bases). V gave up 3 bases and J gave up 11 bases, with 11 bases separating them. This CDR3 has 11 amino acids. The V gene's germline CDR1 is MNHEY and CDR2 SMNVEV (reference sequence). The CDR3: CASSFRTEEYF. As DNA, the CDR3 is TGTGCCAGCAGTTTTCGGACGGAGGAGTACTTC.

This clonotype was seen more than once but under ten times. The gene calls are TRBV28 and TRBJ2-5, with D unresolved. The V end lost 6 bases, the J end lost 5 bases, and 16 bases lay between the germline ends. This CDR3 is built from 14 residues. Germline V gene data show CDR1 as MDHEN and CDR2 as SYDVKM. CDR3 nucleotide sequence: TGTGCCAGCAGCCATGCCCGGCAGTGGGAGACCCAGTACTTC. It encodes CASSHARQWETQYF.